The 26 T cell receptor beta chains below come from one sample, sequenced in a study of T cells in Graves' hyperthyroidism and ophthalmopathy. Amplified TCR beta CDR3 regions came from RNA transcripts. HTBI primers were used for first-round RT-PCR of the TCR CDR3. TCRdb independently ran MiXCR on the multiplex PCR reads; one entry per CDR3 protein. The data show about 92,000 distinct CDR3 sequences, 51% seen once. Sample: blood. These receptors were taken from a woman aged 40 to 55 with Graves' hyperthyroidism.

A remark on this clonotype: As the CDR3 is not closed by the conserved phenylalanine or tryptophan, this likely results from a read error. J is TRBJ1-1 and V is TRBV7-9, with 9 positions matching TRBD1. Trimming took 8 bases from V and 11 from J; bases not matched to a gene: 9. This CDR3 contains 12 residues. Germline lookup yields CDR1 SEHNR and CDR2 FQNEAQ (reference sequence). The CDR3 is CASQGGDRVAFL. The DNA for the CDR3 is TGTGCCAGCCAAGGAGGGGACAGGGTGGCTTTCTTG.

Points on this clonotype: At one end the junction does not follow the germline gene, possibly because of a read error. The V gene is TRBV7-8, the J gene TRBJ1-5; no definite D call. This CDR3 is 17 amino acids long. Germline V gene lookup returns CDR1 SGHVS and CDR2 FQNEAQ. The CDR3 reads CASSQVGGGYSNQPQHF. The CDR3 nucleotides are TGCGCCAGCAGCCAAGTAGGCGGTGGGTATAGCAATCAGCCCCAGCATTTT.

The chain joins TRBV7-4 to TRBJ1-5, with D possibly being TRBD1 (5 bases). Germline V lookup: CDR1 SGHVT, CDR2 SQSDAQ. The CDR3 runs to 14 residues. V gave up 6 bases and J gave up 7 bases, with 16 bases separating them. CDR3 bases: TGTGCCAGCAGTGGGGCTTCCACAAACCAGCCCCAGCATTTT. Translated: CASSGASTNQPQHF.

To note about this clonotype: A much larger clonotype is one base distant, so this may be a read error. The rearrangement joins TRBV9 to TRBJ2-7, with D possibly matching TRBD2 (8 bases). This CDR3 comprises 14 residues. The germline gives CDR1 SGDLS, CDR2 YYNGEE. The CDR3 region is CAGSLAGQSYEQYF. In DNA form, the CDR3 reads TGTGCCGGCAGCTTAGCGGGACAGTCCTACGAGCAGTACTTC.

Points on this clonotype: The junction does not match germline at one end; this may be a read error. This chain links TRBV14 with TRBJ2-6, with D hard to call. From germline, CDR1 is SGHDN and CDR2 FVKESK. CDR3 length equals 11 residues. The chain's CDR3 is CASSGVNVLTF. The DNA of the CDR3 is TGTGCCAGCAGTGGGGTCAACGTCCTGACTTTC.

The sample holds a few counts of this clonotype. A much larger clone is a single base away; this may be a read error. Written as DNA, the CDR3 is TGTGCCAGCATCTTGTCGGCTGAGCAGTTCTTC. It specifies CASILSAEQFF. J is TRBJ2-1 and V is TRBV5-4; the D is unclear. The germline gives CDR1 SGHNT, CDR2 YYREEE (reference sequence). The CDR3 totals 11 residues.

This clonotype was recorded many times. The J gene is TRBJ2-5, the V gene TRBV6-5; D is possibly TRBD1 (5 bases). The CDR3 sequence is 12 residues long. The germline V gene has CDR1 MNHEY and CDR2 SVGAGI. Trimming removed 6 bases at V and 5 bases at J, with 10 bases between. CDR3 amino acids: CASRTSGETQYF. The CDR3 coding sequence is TGTGCCAGCAGGACTTCAGGGGAGACCCAGTACTTC.

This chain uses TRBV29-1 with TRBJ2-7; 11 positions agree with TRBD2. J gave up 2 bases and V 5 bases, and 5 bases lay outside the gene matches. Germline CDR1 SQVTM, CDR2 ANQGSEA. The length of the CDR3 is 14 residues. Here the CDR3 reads CSVSSGRTTYEQYF. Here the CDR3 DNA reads TGCAGCGTTTCTAGCGGGAGGACAACCTACGAGCAGTACTTC.

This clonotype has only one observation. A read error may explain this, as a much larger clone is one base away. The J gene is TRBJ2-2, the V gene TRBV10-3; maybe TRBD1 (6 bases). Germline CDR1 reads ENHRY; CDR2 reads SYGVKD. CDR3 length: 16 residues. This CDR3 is CAISPPQGINTGEPFF. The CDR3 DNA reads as TGTGCCATCAGCCCCCCCCAGGGGATCAACACCGGGGAGCCGTTTTTT.

The CDR3 here is CASSMTGGGKTQYF. CDR3 bases: TGTGCCAGCAGCATGACAGGGGGCGGGAAGACCCAGTACTTC. The J gene is TRBJ2-5, the V gene TRBV10-3; 10 bases map to TRBD1. Per the germline V gene, CDR1 is ENHRY and CDR2 is SYGVKD. This CDR3 spans 14 amino acids. V shed 10 bases, J shed 6 bases, and the junction held 11 bases outside the gene matches.

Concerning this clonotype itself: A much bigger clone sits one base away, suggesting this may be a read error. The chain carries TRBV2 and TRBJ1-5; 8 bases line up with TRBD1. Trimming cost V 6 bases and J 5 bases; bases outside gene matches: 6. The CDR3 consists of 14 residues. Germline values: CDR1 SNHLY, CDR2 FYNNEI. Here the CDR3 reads CASRAGGYDQPQHF. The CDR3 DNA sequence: TGTGCCAGCAGGGCAGGGGGCTACGATCAGCCCCAGCATTTT.

The CDR3 sequence is CASSPKKQGLNTEAFF. DNA of the CDR3: TGTGCCAGCTCACCGAAGAAACAGGGACTGAACACTGAAGCTTTCTTT. The chain couples TRBV18 to TRBJ1-1; a possible D gene is TRBD1 (6 bases). Germline V lookup: CDR1 KGHSH, CDR2 LQKENI. The V end lost 3 bases, the J end lost 0 bases, and 14 bases lay between the germline ends. The CDR3 is 16 amino acids. Full variable domain (remainder filled in from reference TRBV18 and TRBJ1-1): NAGVMQNPRHLVRRRGQEARLRCSPMKGHSHVYWYRQLPEEGLKFMVYLQKENIIDESGMPKERFSAEFPKEGPSILRIQQVVRGDSAAYFCASSPKKQGLNTEAFFGQGTRLTVV.

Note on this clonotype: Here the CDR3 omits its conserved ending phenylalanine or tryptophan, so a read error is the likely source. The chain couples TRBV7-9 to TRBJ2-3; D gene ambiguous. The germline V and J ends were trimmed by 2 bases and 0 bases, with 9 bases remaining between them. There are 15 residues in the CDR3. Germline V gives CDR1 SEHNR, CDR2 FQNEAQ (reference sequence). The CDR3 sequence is CASSLPAGSTDTQYL. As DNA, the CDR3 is TGTGCCAGCAGCTTACCGGCTGGCAGCACAGATACGCAGTATCTT.

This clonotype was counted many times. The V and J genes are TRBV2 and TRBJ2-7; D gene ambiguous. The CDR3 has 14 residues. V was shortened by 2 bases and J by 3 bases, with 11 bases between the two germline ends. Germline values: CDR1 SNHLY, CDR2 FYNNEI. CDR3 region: CASSELERGYEQYF. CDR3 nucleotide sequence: TGTGCCAGCAGTGAACTTGAGCGAGGCTACGAGCAGTACTTC.

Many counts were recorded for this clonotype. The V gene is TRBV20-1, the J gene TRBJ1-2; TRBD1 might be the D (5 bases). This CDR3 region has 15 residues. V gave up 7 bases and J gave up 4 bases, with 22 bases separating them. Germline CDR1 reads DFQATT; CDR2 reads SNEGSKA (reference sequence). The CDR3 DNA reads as TGCAGTGTTAGGGGCAGTGAAAACCTAGTCTATGGCTACACCTTC. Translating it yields CSVRGSENLVYGYTF.

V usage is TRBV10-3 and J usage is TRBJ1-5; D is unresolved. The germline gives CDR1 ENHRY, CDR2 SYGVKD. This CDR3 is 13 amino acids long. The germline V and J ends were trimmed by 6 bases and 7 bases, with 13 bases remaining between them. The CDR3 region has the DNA TGTGCCATCAGACCTGAGATGGGACAGCCCCAGCATTTT. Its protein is CAIRPEMGQPQHF.

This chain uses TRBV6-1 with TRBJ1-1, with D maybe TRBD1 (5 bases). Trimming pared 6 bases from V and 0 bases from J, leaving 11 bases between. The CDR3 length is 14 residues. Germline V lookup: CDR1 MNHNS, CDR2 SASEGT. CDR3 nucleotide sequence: TGTGCCAGCAGCATGGGACTCCTGAACACTGAAGCTTTCTTT. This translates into CASSMGLLNTEAFF.

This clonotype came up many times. The CDR3 DNA reads as TGCAGTGCTAGAGCCCCACGTATGGCGAGGACTGAAGCTTTCTTT. Its translation: CSARAPRMARTEAFF. The V gene is TRBV20-1, the J gene TRBJ1-1; no clear D. V was cut by 1 base and J by 5 bases, with 17 bases left in between. Germline CDR1 DFQATT, CDR2 SNEGSKA (reference sequence). The CDR3 extends over 15 amino acids.

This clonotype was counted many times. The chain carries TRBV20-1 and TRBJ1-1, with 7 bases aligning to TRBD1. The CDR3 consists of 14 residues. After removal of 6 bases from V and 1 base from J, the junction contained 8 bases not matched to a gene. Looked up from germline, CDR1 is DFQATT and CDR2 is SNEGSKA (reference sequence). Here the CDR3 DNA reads TGCAGTGCCTTGGACAGGCTGGGGAACACTGAAGCTTTCTTT. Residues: CSALDRLGNTEAFF.

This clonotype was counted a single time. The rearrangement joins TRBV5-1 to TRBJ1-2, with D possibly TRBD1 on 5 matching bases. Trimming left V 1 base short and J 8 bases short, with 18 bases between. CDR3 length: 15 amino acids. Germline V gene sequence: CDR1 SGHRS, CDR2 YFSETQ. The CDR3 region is CASSLMAGPAGGYTF. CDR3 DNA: TGCGCCAGCAGCTTGATGGCAGGGCCAGCTGGGGGCTACACCTTC.

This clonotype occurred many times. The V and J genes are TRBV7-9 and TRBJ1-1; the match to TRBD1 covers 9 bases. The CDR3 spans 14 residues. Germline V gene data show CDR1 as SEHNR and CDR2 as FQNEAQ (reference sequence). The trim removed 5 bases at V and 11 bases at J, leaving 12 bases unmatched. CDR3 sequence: CASSRGQGPPGAFF. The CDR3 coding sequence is TGTGCCAGCAGCCGGGGACAGGGACCTCCTGGGGCTTTCTTT.

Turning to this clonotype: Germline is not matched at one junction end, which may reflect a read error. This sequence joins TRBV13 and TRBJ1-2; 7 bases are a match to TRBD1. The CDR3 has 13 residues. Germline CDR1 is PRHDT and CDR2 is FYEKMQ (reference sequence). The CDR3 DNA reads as TGTGCCAGCAGCCAAGGGACAGAATATGGCTGCACCTTC. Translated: CASSQGTEYGCTF.

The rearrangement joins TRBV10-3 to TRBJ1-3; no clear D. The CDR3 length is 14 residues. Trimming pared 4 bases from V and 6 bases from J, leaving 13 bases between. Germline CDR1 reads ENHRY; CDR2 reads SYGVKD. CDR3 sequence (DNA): TGTGCCATCAGTGGGGCAAGGAACGCAAACACCATATATTTT. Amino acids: CAISGARNANTIYF.

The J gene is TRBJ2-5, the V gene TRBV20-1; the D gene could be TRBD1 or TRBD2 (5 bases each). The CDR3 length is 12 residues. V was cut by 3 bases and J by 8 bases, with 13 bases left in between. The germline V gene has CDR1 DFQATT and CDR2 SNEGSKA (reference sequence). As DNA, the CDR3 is TGCAGTGCTAGCCGGGACGGACACACCCAGTACTTC. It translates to CSASRDGHTQYF.

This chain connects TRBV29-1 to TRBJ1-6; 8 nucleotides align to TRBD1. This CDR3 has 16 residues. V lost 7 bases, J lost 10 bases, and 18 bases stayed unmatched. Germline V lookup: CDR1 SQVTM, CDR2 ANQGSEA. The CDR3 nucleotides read TGCAGCGCCCAGGACAGGGAGCCTAGGGGAAGATCACCCCTCCACTTT. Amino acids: CSAQDREPRGRSPLHF.

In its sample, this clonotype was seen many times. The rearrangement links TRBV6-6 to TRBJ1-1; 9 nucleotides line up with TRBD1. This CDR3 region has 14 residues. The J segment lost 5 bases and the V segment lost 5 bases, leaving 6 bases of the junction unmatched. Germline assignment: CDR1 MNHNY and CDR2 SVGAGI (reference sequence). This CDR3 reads CASSTQGAGTEAFF. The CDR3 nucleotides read TGTGCCAGCAGTACACAGGGGGCAGGAACTGAAGCTTTCTTT.